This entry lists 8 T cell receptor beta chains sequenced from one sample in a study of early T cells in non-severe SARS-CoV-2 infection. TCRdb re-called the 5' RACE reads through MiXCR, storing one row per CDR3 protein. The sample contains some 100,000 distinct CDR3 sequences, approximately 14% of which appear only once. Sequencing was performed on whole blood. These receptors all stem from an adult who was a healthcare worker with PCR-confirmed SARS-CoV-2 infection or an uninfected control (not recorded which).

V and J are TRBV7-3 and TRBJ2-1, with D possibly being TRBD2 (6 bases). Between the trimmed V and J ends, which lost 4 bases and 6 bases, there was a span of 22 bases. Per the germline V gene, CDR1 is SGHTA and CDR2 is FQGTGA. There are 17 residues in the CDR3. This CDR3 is CASSSHGGYLGGNEQFF. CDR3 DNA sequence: TGTGCCAGCAGCTCACACGGGGGATATCTTGGTGGCAATGAGCAGTTCTTC.

The CDR3 loop is CASSPPAGISGNTIYF. CDR3 bases: TGTGCCAGCAGCCCGCCCGCCGGTATATCTGGAAACACCATATATTTT. The V and J genes are TRBV7-8 and TRBJ1-3; D unclear. V was cut by 5 bases and J by 1 base, with 15 bases left in between. The germline V gene has CDR1 SGHVS and CDR2 FQNEAQ. The CDR3 is 16 amino acids.

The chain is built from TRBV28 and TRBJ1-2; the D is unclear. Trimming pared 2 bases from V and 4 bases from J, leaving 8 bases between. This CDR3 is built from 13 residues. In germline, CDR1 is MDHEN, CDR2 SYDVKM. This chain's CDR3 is CASSLNPGYGYTF. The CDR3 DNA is TGTGCCAGCAGTTTAAATCCAGGCTATGGCTACACCTTC.

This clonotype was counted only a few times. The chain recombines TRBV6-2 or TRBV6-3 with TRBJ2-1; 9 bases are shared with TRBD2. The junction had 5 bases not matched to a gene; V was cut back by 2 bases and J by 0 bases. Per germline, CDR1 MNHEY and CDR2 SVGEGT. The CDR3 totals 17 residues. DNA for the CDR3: TGTGCCAGCAGTTACATAGCGGGGGAGCACTCCTACAATGAGCAGTTCTTC. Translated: CASSYIAGEHSYNEQFF.

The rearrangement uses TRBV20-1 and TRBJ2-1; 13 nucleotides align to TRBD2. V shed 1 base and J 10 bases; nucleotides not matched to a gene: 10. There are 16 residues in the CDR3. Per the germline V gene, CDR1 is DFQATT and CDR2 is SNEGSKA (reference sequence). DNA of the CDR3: TGCAGTGCTAGAGCAACTAGCGGGGGGGACAATTCGGAGCAGTTCTTC. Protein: CSARATSGGDNSEQFF.

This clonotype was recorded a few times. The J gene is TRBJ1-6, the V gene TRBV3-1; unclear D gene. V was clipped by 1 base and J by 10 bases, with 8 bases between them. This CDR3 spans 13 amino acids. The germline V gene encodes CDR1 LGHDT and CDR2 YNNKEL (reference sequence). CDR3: CASSQVPQSPLHF. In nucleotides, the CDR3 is TGTGCCAGCAGCCAAGTGCCTCAATCACCCCTCCACTTT.

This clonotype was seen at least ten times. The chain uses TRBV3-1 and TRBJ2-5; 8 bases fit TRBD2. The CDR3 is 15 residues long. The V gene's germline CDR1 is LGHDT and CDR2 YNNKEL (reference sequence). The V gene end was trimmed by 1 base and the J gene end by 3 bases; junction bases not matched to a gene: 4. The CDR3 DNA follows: TGTGCCAGCAGCCAAGTGGCACTAGCGGAAGAGACCCAGTACTTC. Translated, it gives CASSQVALAEETQYF.

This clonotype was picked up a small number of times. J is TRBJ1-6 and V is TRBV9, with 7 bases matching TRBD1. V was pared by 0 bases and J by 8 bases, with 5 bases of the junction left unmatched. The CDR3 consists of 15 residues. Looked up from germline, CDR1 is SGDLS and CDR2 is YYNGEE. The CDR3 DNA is TGTGCCAGCAGCGTAGTTAGTCAGGGGGATTCACCCCTCCACTTT. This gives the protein CASSVVSQGDSPLHF.